The TCR beta chain under discussion was sequenced for a study of cytomegalovirus exposure and HLA in healthy donors. Study results and caveats: Certain indistinguishable V segments, among them TRBV6-2 and TRBV6-3, were excluded. Some highly shared sequence variants likely arose as a pipeline artifact.

The V gene end was trimmed by 5 bases and the J gene end by 4 bases; junction bases not matched to a gene: 17. The CDR3 sequence is 19 residues long. CDR1 is SGHNT and CDR2 is YENEEA in the germline V gene. Of note for this clone: Its antigen is unidentified.

This PCR relied on a set of 60 Vbeta primers and 13 Jbeta primers. TCRdb's table, derived via immunoSEQ multiplex PCR, lists solely in-frame clones and lacks some. The data contain around 130,000 clones, over 75% of them singletons. The clonotype originates from a woman aged 40 to 50 in good health and CMV-seronegative. The sequenced sample consisted of PBMCs. The rearrangement joins TRBV11-3 to TRBJ2-7, with 13 bases fitting TRBD2. The CDR3 nucleotides are TGTGCCAGCAGCACCCGCTCCGGACTAGCGGGAGTAGAGTTTTACGAGCAGTACTTC. The encoded protein is CASSTRSGLAGVEFYEQYF.